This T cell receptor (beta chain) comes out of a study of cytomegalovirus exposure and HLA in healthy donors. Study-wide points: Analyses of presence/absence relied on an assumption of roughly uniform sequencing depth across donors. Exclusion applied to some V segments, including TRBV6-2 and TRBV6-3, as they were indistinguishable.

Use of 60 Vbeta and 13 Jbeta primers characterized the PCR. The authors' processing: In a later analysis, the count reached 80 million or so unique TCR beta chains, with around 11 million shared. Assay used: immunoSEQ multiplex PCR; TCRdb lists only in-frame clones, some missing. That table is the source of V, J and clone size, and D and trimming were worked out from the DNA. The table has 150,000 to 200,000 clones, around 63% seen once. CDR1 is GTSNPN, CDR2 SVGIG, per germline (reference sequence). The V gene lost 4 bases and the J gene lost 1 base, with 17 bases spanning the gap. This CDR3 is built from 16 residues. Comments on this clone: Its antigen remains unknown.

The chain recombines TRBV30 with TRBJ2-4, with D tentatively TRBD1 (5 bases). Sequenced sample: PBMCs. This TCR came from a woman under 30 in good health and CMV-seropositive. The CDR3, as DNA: TGTGCCTGGAATCTCCAGGGAAGGGTCGCCAAAAACATTCAGTACTTC. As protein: CAWNLQGRVAKNIQYF.